Detailed here is one T cell receptor (beta chain). Its target is unknown. This specimen comes from a study of siplizumab effects on memory and regulatory T cells. The repertoire was sequenced with immunoSEQ multiplex PCR; TCRdb's copy has only in-frame clones and lacks some. The profile shows 50,000 or so clones, 93% of them singletons. The V end lost 3 bases, the J end lost 4 bases, and 13 bases lay between the germline ends. The CDR3 runs 15 residues. CDR1 and CDR2 from the germline V gene are SGHDN and FVKESK. Overall study findings and caveats: Unstimulated subset assignment was obtained for only a minor fraction of alloreactive clones. Proliferating Tregs in siplizumab cultures were never verified as suppressive.

This TCR was sampled from a human donor in good health. Input material: CD8+ T cells sorted from blood. The chain links TRBV14 to TRBJ2-1; D possibly corresponds to TRBD2 (5 bases). The CDR3: CASSHGLEKYNEQFF. As DNA, the CDR3 is TGTGCCAGCAGCCACGGACTGGAAAAGTACAATGAGCAGTTCTTC.